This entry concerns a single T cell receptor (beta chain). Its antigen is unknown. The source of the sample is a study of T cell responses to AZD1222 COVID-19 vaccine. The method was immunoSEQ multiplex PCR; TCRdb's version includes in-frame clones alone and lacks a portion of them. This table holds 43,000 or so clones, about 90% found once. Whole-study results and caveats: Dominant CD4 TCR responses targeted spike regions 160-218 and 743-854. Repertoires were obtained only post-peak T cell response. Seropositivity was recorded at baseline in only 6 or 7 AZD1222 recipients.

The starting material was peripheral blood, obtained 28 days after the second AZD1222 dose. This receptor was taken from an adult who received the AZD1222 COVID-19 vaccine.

As DNA, the CDR3 is TGTGCCAGCAGCCAAGACGGGGGATATGGCTACACCTTC. It yields the protein CASSQDGGYGYTF. The chain joins TRBV7-2 to TRBJ1-2; D may be TRBD1 (5 bases). This CDR3 comprises 13 residues. Germline V gene sequence: CDR1 SGHTA, CDR2 FQGNSA. V lost 5 bases and J 5 bases, leaving 12 bases between the germline ends.